This paragraph covers one TCR beta chain sequence. The sample comes from a study of blood T cell repertoires in COVID-19. As for the study in general: The study drew acute and convalescent COVID-19 samples from the United States, Italy and Spain. Sources were T cells, B-cell-depleted T cells, or PBMCs; the material itself was cDNA or gDNA.

Seattle's cohort entered during active infection and was followed longitudinally. Original data processing: Amplification of reference gene primers was used by the study to estimate nucleated cell counts. Sequencing used immunoSEQ multiplex PCR; TCRdb keeps in-frame clones, though not all of them. That table is the source of V, J and clone size, and D and trimming were worked out from the DNA. The profile covers almost 200,000 clones, with over 80% appearing a single time and 0.8% to 0.95% taken by the ten largest. The clonotype was recovered from a man between 60 and 75 years old with COVID-19, enrolled during active disease. Sequenced: peripheral blood.

CDR3 sequence reads: CASSLRPSPGAATDTQYF. Written as DNA, the CDR3 is TGTGCCAGCAGCTTAAGGCCCTCTCCAGGGGCCGCCACAGATACGCAGTATTTT. The rearrangement uses TRBV7-2 and TRBJ2-3, with a tentative D call TRBD1 (6 bases). The CDR3 contains 18 residues. Trimming pared 2 bases from V and 2 bases from J, leaving 20 bases between. The germline V gene encodes CDR1 SGHTA and CDR2 FQGNSA.